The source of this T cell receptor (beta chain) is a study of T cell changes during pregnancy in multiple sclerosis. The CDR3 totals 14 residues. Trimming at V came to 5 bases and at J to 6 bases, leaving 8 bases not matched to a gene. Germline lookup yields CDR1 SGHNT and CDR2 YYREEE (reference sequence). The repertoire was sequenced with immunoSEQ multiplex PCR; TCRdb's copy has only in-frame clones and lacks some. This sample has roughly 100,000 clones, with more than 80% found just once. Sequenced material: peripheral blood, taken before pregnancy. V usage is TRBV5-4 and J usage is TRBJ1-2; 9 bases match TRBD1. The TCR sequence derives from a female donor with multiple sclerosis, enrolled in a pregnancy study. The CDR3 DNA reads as TGTGCCAGCAGATTCACAGGGGGCAGGGATGGCTACACCTTC. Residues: CASRFTGGRDGYTF.